What follows is one TCR beta chain and its context. Trimming took 3 bases from V and 9 from J; bases not matched to a gene: 18. The CDR3 sequence is 18 residues long. Germline assignment: CDR1 SGHVS and CDR2 FQNEAQ. This sample is drawn from a study of radiation and T cells in renal cell carcinoma. Repertoires were generated with immunoSEQ multiplex PCR, while TCRdb's copy carries only in-frame clones and drops some. The table has about 130,000 clones, around 82% seen once; the top ten hold about 5.3%. Time point indicated: blood 2 weeks post-SBRT. Documented treatment: 15 Gy SBRT to primary tumor, nephrectomy 4 weeks later.

The clonotype originates from a man between 45 and 60 years old with renal cell carcinoma. V gene TRBV7-8 combines with J gene TRBJ2-1; 9 positions agree with TRBD2. Sample: blood, taken from a patient whose treatment included radiotherapy and nephrectomy. The CDR3 DNA sequence: TGTGCCAGCAGCTTCTATCCTAGCGGGGAGCACCCTGGCGGTGAGCAGTTCTTC. Residues: CASSFYPSGEHPGGEQFF.